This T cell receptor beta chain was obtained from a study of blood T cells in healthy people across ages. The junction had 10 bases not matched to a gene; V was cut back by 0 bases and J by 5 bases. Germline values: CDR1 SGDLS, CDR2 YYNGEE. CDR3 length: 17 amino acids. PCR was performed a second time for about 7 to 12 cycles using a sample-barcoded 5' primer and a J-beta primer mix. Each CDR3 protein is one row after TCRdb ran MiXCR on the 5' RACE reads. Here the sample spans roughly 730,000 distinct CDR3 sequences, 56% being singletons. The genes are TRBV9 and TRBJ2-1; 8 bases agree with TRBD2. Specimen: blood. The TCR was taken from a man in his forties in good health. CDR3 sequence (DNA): TGTGCCAGCAGCGTAGATTTGTGGGGGACTAGGCACAATGAGCAGTTCTTC. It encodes CASSVDLWGTRHNEQFF.